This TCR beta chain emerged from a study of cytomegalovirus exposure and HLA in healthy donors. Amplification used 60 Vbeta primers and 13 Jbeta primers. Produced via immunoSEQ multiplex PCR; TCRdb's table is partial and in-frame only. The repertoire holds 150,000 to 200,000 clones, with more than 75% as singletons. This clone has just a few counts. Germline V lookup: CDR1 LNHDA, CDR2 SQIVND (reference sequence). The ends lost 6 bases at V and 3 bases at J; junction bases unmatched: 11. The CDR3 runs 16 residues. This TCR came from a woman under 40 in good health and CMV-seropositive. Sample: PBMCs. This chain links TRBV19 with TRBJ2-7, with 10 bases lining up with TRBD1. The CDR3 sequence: CASSPTEDRGVYEQYF. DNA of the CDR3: TGTGCCAGTAGCCCTACGGAGGACAGGGGGGTCTACGAGCAGTACTTC.